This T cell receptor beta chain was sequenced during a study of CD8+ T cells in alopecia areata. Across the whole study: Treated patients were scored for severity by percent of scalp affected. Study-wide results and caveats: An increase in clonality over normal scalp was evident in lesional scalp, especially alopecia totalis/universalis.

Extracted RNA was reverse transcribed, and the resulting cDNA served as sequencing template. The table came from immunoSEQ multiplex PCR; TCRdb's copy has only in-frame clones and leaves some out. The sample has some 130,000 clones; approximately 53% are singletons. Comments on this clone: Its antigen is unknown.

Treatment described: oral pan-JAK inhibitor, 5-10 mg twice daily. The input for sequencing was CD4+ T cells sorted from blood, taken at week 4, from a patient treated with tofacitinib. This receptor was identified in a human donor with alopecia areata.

The CDR3 DNA reads TGTGCCAGCAGTGAAGTGGTCCGGGAGACCCAGTACTTC. This gives the protein CASSEVVRETQYF. The chain is built from TRBV6-1 and TRBJ2-5; D is undetermined. CDR1 is MNHNS and CDR2 is SASEGT in the germline V gene. The CDR3 runs 13 residues. Trimming shortened V by 1 base and J by 5 bases, and 8 bases separated the two germline ends.